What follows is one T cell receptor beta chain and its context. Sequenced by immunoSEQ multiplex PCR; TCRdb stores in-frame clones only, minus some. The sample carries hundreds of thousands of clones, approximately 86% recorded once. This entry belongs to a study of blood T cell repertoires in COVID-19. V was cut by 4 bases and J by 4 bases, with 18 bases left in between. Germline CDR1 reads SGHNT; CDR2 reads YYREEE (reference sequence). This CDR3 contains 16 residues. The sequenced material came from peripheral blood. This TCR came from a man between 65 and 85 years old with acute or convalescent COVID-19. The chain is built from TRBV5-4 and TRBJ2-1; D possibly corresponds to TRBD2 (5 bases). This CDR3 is CASSAPGSRAYNEQFF. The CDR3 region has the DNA TGTGCCAGCAGCGCGCCGGGGTCGCGGGCTTACAATGAGCAGTTCTTC. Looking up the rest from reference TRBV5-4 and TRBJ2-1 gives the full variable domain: ETGVTQSPTHLIKTRGQQVTLRCSSQSGHNTVSWYQQALGQGPQFIFQYYREEENGRGNFPPRFSGLQFPNYSSELNVNALELDDSALYLCASSAPGSRAYNEQFFGPGTRLTVL.